The sequence of this TCR beta chain was determined in a study of cytomegalovirus exposure and HLA in healthy donors. Study conclusions and caveats: Reports indicated that the classifier achieved high specificity and sensitivity in diagnosing cytomegalovirus status. TCR clusters originating in the first cohort tended to co-occur in the approximately 120 validation repertoires, according to a later analysis. Investigators reported approximately 150 TCR beta chains as tied to cytomegalovirus.

Germline loops: CDR1 SEHNR, CDR2 FQNEAQ (reference sequence). The CDR3 sequence is 15 residues long. Here immunoSEQ multiplex PCR was the method, and the copy in TCRdb shows in-frame clones only, minus some. The data show around 120,000 clones, with approximately 88% seen just once and more than 5% held by the top ten. With regard to this clone: Its antigen is still unknown. The junction does not match germline at one end; this may be a read error.

The sequence was obtained from a woman younger than 30 in good health and CMV-seropositive. The specimen sequenced was PBMCs. The rearrangement joins TRBV7-9 to TRBJ1-1; D remains unclear. The CDR3 protein is CASSLREGLKTEAFF. In DNA form, the CDR3 reads TGTGCCAGCAGCCTTAGGGAGGGATTGAAGACTGAAGCTTTCTTT.